This TCR beta chain appears in the sequencing data of a study of CD8 T cells in Susac syndrome. An input of about 0.45 to 1 ug of RNA was subjected to reverse transcription using random hexamers. An immunoSEQ multiplex PCR generated amplified TCR beta CDR3 products spanning 54 Vbeta and 13 Jbeta. TCRdb analysed the immunoSEQ multiplex PCR reads with MiXCR anew, one entry per CDR3 protein. The sample includes about 150,000 distinct CDR3 sequences, around 95% seen only once; the top ten take over 0.12%. Trimming removed 0 bases at V and 7 bases at J, with 19 bases between. This CDR3 has 16 amino acids. Germline V gene sequence: CDR1 SQVTM, CDR2 ANQGSEA.

The V call is TRBV29-1, the J call TRBJ2-1; a weak D match, TRBD2 (7 bases). Sequenced: CD8+ T cells from PBMCs. This TCR was sampled from a human donor with multiple sclerosis. CDR3 protein: CSVEDKGGRVANEQFF. The CDR3 DNA reads as TGCAGCGTTGAAGATAAGGGGGGGCGCGTTGCTAATGAGCAGTTCTTC.